One T cell receptor (beta chain) is described in this entry. Its antigen is still unknown. Preparing the TCRbeta library involved the use of unique molecular identifiers. TCRdb reanalysed the PCR reads using MiXCR and keeps one entry per CDR3 protein. The data hold approximately 500,000 distinct CDR3 sequences, with about 10% observed a single time. CDR3 size: 15 residues. Germline CDR1 LNHDA, CDR2 SQIVND (reference sequence). V was clipped by 0 bases and J by 1 base; unmatched bases: 0. This specimen belongs to a study of T-cell reconstitution after alpha-beta-depleted transplantation in children. General observations from the study: At around two months after transplant, the alpha-beta T cells were reportedly derived from several hundred expanded clones that came from non-depleted graft cells.

The chain uses TRBV19 and TRBJ2-7, with TRBD2 matching 10 bases. The sequenced sample was PBMCs, obtained before TCRalphabeta/CD19-depleted stem cell transplant. The receptor comes from a child between 2 and 9 years old with inherited bone marrow failure, due to receive a stem cell transplant. DNA for the CDR3: TGTGCCAGTAGTATAGAAGCGGGAGGGTCCTACGAGCAGTACTTC. Translating gives CASSIEAGGSYEQYF.